This entry describes one T cell receptor (beta chain). Original processing methods: Reference gene primer amplification yielded estimated nucleated cell counts. Here immunoSEQ multiplex PCR was the method, and the copy in TCRdb shows in-frame clones only, minus some. The V and J calls and the clone size are those of that table, but D and trimming were determined from the DNA. The data contain 100,000 to 150,000 clones, more than 70% of them singletons. The germline gives CDR1 MNHEY, CDR2 SVGEGT. The CDR3 sequence is 17 residues long. The trim removed 5 bases at V and 7 bases at J, leaving 14 bases unmatched. The data were obtained in a study of blood T cell repertoires in COVID-19. Study details: Some COVID-19 samples were acute and others convalescent; all came from the United States, Italy and Spain.

Seattle researchers signed up patients amid active infection and tracked them longitudinally. This rearrangement joins TRBV6-2 or TRBV6-3 to TRBJ2-2, with TRBD2 matching 9 bases. This clonotype was sampled from a woman older than 75 with COVID-19, enrolled during active disease. Material for sequencing was peripheral blood. The CDR3 protein is CASSRPPGGRAIGELFF. CDR3 DNA: TGTGCCAGCAGTAGGCCGCCGGGCGGGAGGGCCATCGGGGAGCTGTTTTTT.